This T cell receptor beta chain was recorded in a study of OX40 agonist ivuxolimab in advanced cancers. The overall study: Age averaged 60 years (range about 23 to 80), and roughly 82% were male. Treatment received earlier with anti-PD-1, anti-PD-L1 or anti-CTLA-4 agents was allowed, and over 30% had some.

Unmatched junction bases numbered 8, after V lost 4 bases and J lost 13 bases. This CDR3 has 12 residues. Germline CDR1 is SGDLS and CDR2 is YYNGEE. Generated by immunoSEQ multiplex PCR, the TCRdb table keeps only in-frame clones and is missing some. Here the sample spans approximately 70,000 clones, around 86% being singletons. The sequences come from CD4+ or CD8+ T cells sorted from blood, collected in a trial of the OX40 agonist ivuxolimab. V gene TRBV9 combines with J gene TRBJ2-1; 7 nucleotides line up with TRBD2. The origin of this receptor is an adult with an advanced solid tumor such as melanoma, head and neck, liver or kidney cancer. CDR3 protein: CASSRGGWSQFF. The CDR3 DNA follows: TGTGCCAGCAGCCGGGGAGGGTGGAGTCAGTTCTTC.